This T cell receptor beta chain was recovered during a study of cytomegalovirus exposure and HLA in healthy donors. Study in general: Earlier, 90 million to 140 million unique TCR beta sequences were recovered from 200 million or so T cells by an analysis. The study's findings and limits: V- and J-gene trimming in TCR beta was tied to a missense DCLRE1C variant by an analysis performed later. Presence/absence results assume similar sequencing depth per donor, which may not hold. In a later analysis, CMV-associated beta chains were mostly HLA-associated, it appeared.

PCR involved 60 Vbeta and 13 Jbeta primers. TCRdb's copy holds only in-frame clones and misses some; the assay was immunoSEQ multiplex PCR. This table has 110,000 to 150,000 clones, roughly four fifths appearing once. This CDR3 has 16 amino acids. Trimming cost V 5 bases and J 3 bases; bases outside gene matches: 10. Germline V CDR1 and CDR2: SGHAT, FQNNGV. For this clone: Its antigen is unknown.

Material: PBMCs. The receptor was isolated from a woman aged 40 to 50 in good health and CMV-seronegative. The chain has TRBV11-2 and TRBJ2-3, with TRBD2 matching over 8 bases. The CDR3 spells CASSRGAGGPTDTQYF. The CDR3 DNA follows: TGTGCCAGCAGCCGGGGGGCGGGAGGACCAACAGATACGCAGTATTTT.